The 18 T cell receptor beta chains below all came from one sample that was sequenced in a study of shared clonotypes between healthy human individuals. The table came from immunoSEQ multiplex PCR; TCRdb's copy has only in-frame clones and leaves some out. The table records about 1 million clones, under 80% of them present only once. The sequenced sample was memory CD4+ T cells sorted from blood. The subset denotes: CD45RA-negative fraction. Receptors were obtained from a man between 18 and 35 years old in good health.

This chain connects TRBV6-4 to TRBJ1-5, with 7 positions matching TRBD1. The CDR3 consists of 13 residues. Germline-derived CDR1 and CDR2 are MRHNA and SNTAGT. V lost 6 bases to trimming and J lost 11 bases; unmatched junction nucleotides: 10. CDR3 sequence reads: CASSGQVGGTQHF. The CDR3, as DNA: TGTGCCAGCAGCGGACAGGTCGGGGGGACCCAGCATTTT.

The chain has TRBV28 and TRBJ2-4; D perhaps matches TRBD2 (7 bases). The CDR3 sequence is 15 residues long. Germline loops: CDR1 MDHEN, CDR2 SYDVKM. Trimming left V 4 bases short and J 6 bases short, with 16 bases between. The DNA of the CDR3 is TGTGCCAGCAGTTCTGAGCGCGGGGGCATAAACATTCAGTACTTC. Amino acid sequence: CASSSERGGINIQYF.

The chain recombines TRBV5-5 with TRBJ1-5; D perhaps matches TRBD1 (6 bases). Deletions cut 0 bases from V and 5 bases from J, with 12 bases between. Germline V CDR1 and CDR2: SGHKS, YYEKEE (reference sequence). CDR3 length: 15 residues. The CDR3 bases are TGTGCCAGCAGCTTGGTGGGGGCAGGGCATCAGCCCCAGCATTTT. Its protein product is CASSLVGAGHQPQHF.

The rearrangement links TRBV12-5 to TRBJ2-7; no definite D call. V lost 6 bases and J 8 bases, leaving 14 bases between the germline ends. Germline assignment: CDR1 LGHNT and CDR2 FRNRAP. This CDR3 spans 12 amino acids. The CDR3 DNA sequence: TGTGCTAGTGGATGGGGTCCGTTAAAGCAGTACTTC. As protein: CASGWGPLKQYF.

The rearrangement joins TRBV5-4 to TRBJ2-3; 12 bases line up with TRBD2. Trimming at V came to 4 bases and at J to 10 bases, leaving 10 bases not matched to a gene. The CDR3 contains 15 residues. Germline V gene sequence: CDR1 SGHNT, CDR2 YYREEE (reference sequence). DNA for the CDR3: TGTGCCAGCAGCGTGAGACTAGCGGGAGAAGAGGCGCAGTATTTT. This gives the protein CASSVRLAGEEAQYF.

This clone appeared many times. The V gene is TRBV7-2, the J gene TRBJ1-2, with a possible D match to TRBD1 (6 bases). This CDR3 has 15 amino acids. The V and J ends lost 4 bases and 0 bases respectively, with 12 bases between them. Germline V gene data show CDR1 as SGHTA and CDR2 as FQGNSA. CDR3 sequence (DNA): TGTGCCAGCAGCTCCCCCGGGACACCTAACTATGGCTACACCTTC. Amino acid sequence: CASSSPGTPNYGYTF.

CDR3 coding DNA: TGTGCCTGGAGTCCCCGGCAGGGCCGGCATTCACCCCTCCACTTT. This encodes CAWSPRQGRHSPLHF. The chain links TRBV30 to TRBJ1-6; the D gene is possibly TRBD1 (5 bases). Trimming took off 2 bases at V and 8 bases at J, with 16 bases between the two ends. In germline, CDR1 is GTSNPN, CDR2 SVGIG (reference sequence). CDR3 length: 15 residues.

The chain has TRBV5-4 and TRBJ2-7; 7 bases align to TRBD2. The CDR3 contains 15 residues. V lost 2 bases to trimming and J lost 0 bases; unmatched junction nucleotides: 5. Per the germline V gene, CDR1 is SGHNT and CDR2 is YYREEE (reference sequence). The DNA of the CDR3 is TGTGCCAGCAGCTTAGGTGGCGGGAGCTCCTACGAGCAGTACTTC. It specifies CASSLGGGSSYEQYF.

This rearrangement joins TRBV6-5 to TRBJ2-7; D is perhaps TRBD1 (6 bases). Trimming took 6 bases from V and 1 from J, leaving 13 bases between them. Per the germline V gene, CDR1 is MNHEY and CDR2 is SVGAGI. The CDR3 contains 14 residues. CDR3 in DNA: TGTGCCAGCAGCCCGGACAGCCTTTCCTACGAGCAGTACTTC. As protein: CASSPDSLSYEQYF.

The J gene is TRBJ1-1, the V gene TRBV19; D perhaps matches TRBD1 (6 bases). Deletions cut 6 bases from V and 3 bases from J, with 17 bases between. The length of the CDR3 is 15 residues. Germline V gene lookup returns CDR1 LNHDA and CDR2 SQIVND (reference sequence). CDR3 sequence: CASSFVRGGDTEAFF. The CDR3 DNA is TGTGCCAGTAGCTTCGTCAGGGGAGGGGACACTGAAGCTTTCTTT.

This chain uses TRBV7-9 with TRBJ1-3, with 8 positions matching TRBD1. Germline loops: CDR1 SEHNR, CDR2 FQNEAQ (reference sequence). J gave up 1 base and V 7 bases, and 9 bases lay outside the gene matches. The CDR3 is 16 residues long. The CDR3 DNA reads TGTGCCAGCAACACCTGGACAGGGCCTTCTGGAAACACCATATATTTT. Translated, it gives CASNTWTGPSGNTIYF. The whole variable domain, remainder taken from reference TRBV7-9 and TRBJ1-3, is DTGVSQNPRHKITKRGQNVTFRCDPISEHNRLYWYRQTLGQGPEFLTYFQNEAQLEKSRLLSDRFSAERPKGSFSTLEIQRTEQGDSAMYLCASNTWTGPSGNTIYFGEGSWLTVV.

Only one count was recorded for this clone. The gene calls are TRBV18 and TRBJ1-2, with D perhaps matching TRBD1 (6 bases). The CDR3 extends over 14 amino acids. V gave up 5 bases and J gave up 3 bases, with 13 bases separating them. Germline CDR1 KGHSH, CDR2 LQKENI. The CDR3 is CASSSQGRDYGYTF. The CDR3 region has the DNA TGTGCCAGCTCATCACAGGGCCGGGACTATGGCTACACCTTC. Filled out from reference TRBV18 and TRBJ1-2, the complete variable domain reads NAGVMQNPRHLVRRRGQEARLRCSPMKGHSHVYWYRQLPEEGLKFMVYLQKENIIDESGMPKERFSAEFPKEGPSILRIQQVVRGDSAAYFCASSSQGRDYGYTFGSGTRLTVV.

The gene calls are TRBV25-1 and TRBJ2-3; possibly TRBD2 for D (5 bases). The V gene's germline CDR1 is MGHDK and CDR2 SYGVNS. CDR3 size: 16 residues. V dropped 5 bases and J dropped 2 bases, with 17 bases sitting between them. CDR3 protein: CASSPRRAVATDTQYF. CDR3 nucleotides: TGTGCCAGCAGTCCGAGGCGGGCTGTCGCCACAGATACGCAGTATTTT.

CDR3 region: CATQFDPAQGRTGELFF. The CDR3 DNA is TGTGCCACCCAATTTGATCCAGCGCAGGGTCGAACCGGGGAGCTGTTTTTT. This chain joins TRBV5-4 and TRBJ2-2, with a weak D call TRBD1 (5 bases). CDR3 length: 17 residues. Germline V gene sequence: CDR1 SGHNT, CDR2 YYREEE (reference sequence). V was pared by 9 bases and J by 5 bases, with 26 bases between.

The chain joins TRBV30 to TRBJ2-5, with unresolved D. CDR3 length: 13 amino acids. The germline gives CDR1 GTSNPN, CDR2 SVGIG (reference sequence). The CDR3 is CAVESQGLETQYF. The CDR3 DNA follows: TGTGCTGTGGAGAGTCAAGGCCTAGAGACCCAGTACTTC.

The chain carries TRBV10-3 and TRBJ2-2; tentatively, D is TRBD2 (5 bases). V was shortened by 4 bases and J by 6 bases, with 12 bases between the two germline ends. Germline V gene sequence: CDR1 ENHRY, CDR2 SYGVKD. This CDR3 spans 14 amino acids. The CDR3 coding sequence is TGTGCCATCAGTGGGGAGCAAAGACCCGGGGAGCTGTTTTTT. Protein product: CAISGEQRPGELFF.

This clone was found a few times. The chain recombines TRBV27 with TRBJ1-2; D gene unclear. Germline loops: CDR1 MNHEY, CDR2 SMNVEV (reference sequence). Trimming left V 5 bases short and J 7 bases short, with 8 bases between. The CDR3 runs to 11 residues. The CDR3: CASSGGVGYTF. Here the CDR3 DNA reads TGTGCCAGCAGTGGCGGGGTTGGCTACACCTTC.

This rearrangement joins TRBV7-9 to TRBJ1-5; the D is unclear. The germline gives CDR1 SEHNR, CDR2 FQNEAQ (reference sequence). The CDR3 totals 16 residues. V gave up 4 bases and J gave up 1 base, with 14 bases separating them. Here the CDR3 reads CASSSSPNWSNQPQHF. The CDR3 region has the DNA TGTGCCAGCAGCTCCAGCCCAAACTGGAGCAATCAGCCCCAGCATTTT.